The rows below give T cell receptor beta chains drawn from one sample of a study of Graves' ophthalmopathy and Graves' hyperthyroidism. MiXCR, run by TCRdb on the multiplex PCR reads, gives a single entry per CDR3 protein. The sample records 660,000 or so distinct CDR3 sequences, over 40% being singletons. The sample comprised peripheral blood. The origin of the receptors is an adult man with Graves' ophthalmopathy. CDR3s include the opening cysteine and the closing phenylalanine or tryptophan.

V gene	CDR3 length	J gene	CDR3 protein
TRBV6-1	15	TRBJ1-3	CASSEGGGHRNTIYF
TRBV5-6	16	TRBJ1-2	CASSFIAAGRGYGYTF
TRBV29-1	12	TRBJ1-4	CSVRTTDEKLFF
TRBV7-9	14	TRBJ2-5	CASSLAIGQETQYF
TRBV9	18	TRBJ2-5	CASSAGTSGGASGETQYF
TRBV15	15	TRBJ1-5	CATSRGQEGYQPQHF
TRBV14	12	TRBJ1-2	CASSQVGTALTF
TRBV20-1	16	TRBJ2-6	CSARLQGARGANVLTF
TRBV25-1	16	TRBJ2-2	CASSDAGTVNTGELFF
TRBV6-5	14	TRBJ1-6	CASRLDREDSPLHF
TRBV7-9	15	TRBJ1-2	CASSPGLSRGYGYTF
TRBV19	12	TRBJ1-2	CASSRAADGYTF
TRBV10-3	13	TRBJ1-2	CAIREEGTYGYTF
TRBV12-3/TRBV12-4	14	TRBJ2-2	CASTLAGVYGELFF
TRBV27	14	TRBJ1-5	CATAPRGGNQPQHF
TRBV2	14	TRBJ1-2	CANLDNSRNYGYTF
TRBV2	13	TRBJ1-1	CASSPEANTEAFF
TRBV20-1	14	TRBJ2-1	CSARGLAAYNEQFF
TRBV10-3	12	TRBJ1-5	CAISESEETQHF
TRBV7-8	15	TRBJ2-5	CASSLASGSGETQYF
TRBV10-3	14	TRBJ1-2	CAISVVEAGGGYTF
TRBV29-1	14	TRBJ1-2	CSSKRETGNYGYTF
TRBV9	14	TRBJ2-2	CASSSGGGPGELFF
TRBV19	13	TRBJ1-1	CASSNRGPGEAFF
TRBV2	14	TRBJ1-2	CATGKQANNYGYTF
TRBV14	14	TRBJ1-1	CASFVRDTNTEAFF
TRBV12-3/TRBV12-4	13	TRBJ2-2	CAGRGTNTGELFF
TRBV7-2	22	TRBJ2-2	CASSLNPSYPIPPGLRTRELFF
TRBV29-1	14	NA	CSVAPSGDYNEQFF
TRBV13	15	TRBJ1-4	CASSLSARANEKLFF
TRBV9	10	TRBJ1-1	CARTSAEAFF
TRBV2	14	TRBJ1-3	CASSAGNSGNTIYF
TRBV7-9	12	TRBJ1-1	CASSYLREGEDF
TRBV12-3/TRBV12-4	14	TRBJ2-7	CASSSREGPFEQYF
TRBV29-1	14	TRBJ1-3	CSVEVKGPANTIYF
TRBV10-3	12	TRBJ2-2	CAISETSGELFF
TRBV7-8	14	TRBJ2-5	CASSLVLGLETQYF
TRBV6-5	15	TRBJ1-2	CASRDRTGANYGYTF
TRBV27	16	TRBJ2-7	CASSLAAGRSSYEQYF
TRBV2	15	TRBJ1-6	CASSESVTTISPLHF
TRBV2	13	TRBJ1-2	CASTPEGNYGYTF
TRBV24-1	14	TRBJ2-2	CATSATGTEAELFF
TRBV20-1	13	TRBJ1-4	CSAYSATNEKLFF
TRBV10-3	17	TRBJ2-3	CATEDPGTGVGTDTQYF
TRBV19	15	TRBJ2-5	CASSILGTEKETQYF
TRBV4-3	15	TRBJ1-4	CASSRQGQGGEKLFF
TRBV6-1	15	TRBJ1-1	CASRGQGGLNTEAFF
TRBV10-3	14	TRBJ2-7	CAIRGGGVSYEQYF
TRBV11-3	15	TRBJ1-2	CASSLFGSQNYGYTF
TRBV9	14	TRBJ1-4	CASSSRSGDEKLFF
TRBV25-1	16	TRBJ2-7	CASSLGPRGTPAEQYF
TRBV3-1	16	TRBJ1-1	CASSHAYGNRNTEAFF
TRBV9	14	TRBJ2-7	CASSTGKFPYEQYF
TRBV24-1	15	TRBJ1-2	CASRPNRGQVYGYTF
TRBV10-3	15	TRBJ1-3	CAISLQGSPGNTIYF
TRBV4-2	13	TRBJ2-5	CASSAPEGETQYF
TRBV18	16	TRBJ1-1	CASSPPGQGTRTEAFF
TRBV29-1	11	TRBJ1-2	CSVRDSYGYTF
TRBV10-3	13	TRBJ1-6	CAISRTGLSPLHF
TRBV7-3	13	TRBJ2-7	CASSLGQGREQYF